The sequence of this T cell receptor beta chain was determined in a study of OX40 agonist ivuxolimab in advanced cancers. Study-level results: A proportion of nonresponders additionally exhibited low normalized T-cell clonal expansion. Undetermined was the antigen specificity of the expanded peripheral T cells.

The CDR3 covers 13 residues. Germline assignment: CDR1 GTSNPN and CDR2 SVGIG (reference sequence). Trimming pared 2 bases from V and 0 bases from J, leaving 5 bases between. Remarks on this clone: Its specificity is not known. A much bigger clone sits one base away, suggesting this may be a read error. The same CDR3 arises from other DNA sequences in this sample as well.

This table comes from immunoSEQ multiplex PCR, and its TCRdb copy is limited to in-frame clones, with some not included. The sample has 55,000 to 65,000 clones, approximately 80% seen once; the top ten hold 6.3%. This chain joins TRBV30 and TRBJ1-5; D is unresolved. The sequence was obtained from an adult with an advanced solid tumor such as melanoma, head and neck, liver or kidney cancer. The sample here was CD4+ or CD8+ T cells sorted from blood, taken in a trial of the OX40 agonist ivuxolimab. The DNA for the CDR3 is TGTGCCTGGAGTAGGGATAGCAATCAGCCCCAGCATTTT. The encoded protein is CAWSRDSNQPQHF. The whole variable domain, filled in from reference TRBV30 and TRBJ1-5, reads SQTIHQWPATLVQPVGSPLSLECTVEGTSNPNLYWYRQAAGRGLQLLFYSVGIGQISSEVPQNLSASRPQDRQFILSSKKLLLSDSGFYLCAWSRDSNQPQHFGDGTRLSIL.